This T cell receptor (beta chain) appears in the sequencing data of a study of T cell repertoires in cytomegalovirus infection. Germline V lookup: CDR1 MNHNS, CDR2 SASEGT. V was pared by 7 bases and J by 2 bases, with 16 bases between. The CDR3 is 15 residues long. TCRdb re-called the reads with MiXCR, one entry per CDR3 protein. Here the sample spans over 55,000 distinct CDR3 sequences, just over 20% being singletons. For this clonotype: Its antigen is not known.

The source was CD8+ T cells from cultured PBMCs, collected from culture after CMV antigen stimulation. This sequence joins TRBV6-1 and TRBJ2-3; perhaps TRBD1 as D (6 bases). This clonotype originated in a human donor in good health (CMV status not recorded). Some clones in this sample may be carry-over from other donors' samples. The CDR3 sequence is CASTPRRGNTDTQYF. For the CDR3, the DNA is TGTGCCAGCACACCCCGAAGGGGGAACACAGATACGCAGTATTTT.